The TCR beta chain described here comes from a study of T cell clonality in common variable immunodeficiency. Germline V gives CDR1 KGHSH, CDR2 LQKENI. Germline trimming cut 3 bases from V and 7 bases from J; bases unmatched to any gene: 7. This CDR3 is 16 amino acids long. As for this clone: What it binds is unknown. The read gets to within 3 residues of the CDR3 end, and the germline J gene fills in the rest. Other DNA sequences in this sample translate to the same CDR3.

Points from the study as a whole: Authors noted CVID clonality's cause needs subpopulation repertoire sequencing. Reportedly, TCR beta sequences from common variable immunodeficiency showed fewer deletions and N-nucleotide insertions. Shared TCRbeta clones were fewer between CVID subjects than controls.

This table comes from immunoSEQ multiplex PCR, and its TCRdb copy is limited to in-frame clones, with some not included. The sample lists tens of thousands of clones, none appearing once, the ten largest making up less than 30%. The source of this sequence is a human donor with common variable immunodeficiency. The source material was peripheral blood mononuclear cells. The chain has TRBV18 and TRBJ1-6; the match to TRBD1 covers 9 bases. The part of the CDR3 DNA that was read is TGTGCCAGCTCACCGGGACAGGGTTCAAGGAATTCACCC. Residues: CASSPGQGSRNSP. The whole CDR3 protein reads CASSPGQGSRNSPLHF.